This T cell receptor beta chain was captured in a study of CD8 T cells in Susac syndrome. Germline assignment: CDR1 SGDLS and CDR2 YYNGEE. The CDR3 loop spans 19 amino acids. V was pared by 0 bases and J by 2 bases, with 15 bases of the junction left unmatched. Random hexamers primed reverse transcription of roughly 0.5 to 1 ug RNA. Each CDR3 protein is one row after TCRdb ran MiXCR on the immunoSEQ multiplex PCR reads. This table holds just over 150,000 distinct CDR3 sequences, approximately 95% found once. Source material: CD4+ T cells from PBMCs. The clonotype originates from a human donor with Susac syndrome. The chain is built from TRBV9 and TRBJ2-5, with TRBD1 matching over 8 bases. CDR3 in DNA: TGTGCCAGCAGCGTAGCTGCCCCGACAGGGGCTTCTAGTCAAGAGACCCAGTACTTC. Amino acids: CASSVAAPTGASSQETQYF.